The clone carrying this T cell receptor (beta chain) was picked up a small number of times. Its target is not known. The CDR3 is 12 amino acids. The germline V and J ends were trimmed by 2 bases and 6 bases, with 9 bases remaining between them. Germline CDR1 and CDR2: DFQATT and SNEGSKA (reference sequence). These data originate in a study of T cells after yellow fever vaccination. General study findings and limits: Weaker in magnitude, the secondary response showed a faster peak on day 5 versus 15.

TCRdb re-called the 5' RACE reads with MiXCR, one entry per CDR3 protein. Of 500,000 to 650,000 distinct CDR3 sequences in the sample, about 12% were seen once. The clonotype was recovered from a man aged 30 to 45 who received the YFV17D yellow fever vaccine. The chain has TRBV20-1 and TRBJ2-3; D unresolved. The sequences come from PBMCs, collected on the day of the yellow fever booster vaccination. The CDR3 spells CSARKNPDTQYF. CDR3 DNA: TGCAGTGCTAGAAAGAACCCCGATACGCAGTATTTT.